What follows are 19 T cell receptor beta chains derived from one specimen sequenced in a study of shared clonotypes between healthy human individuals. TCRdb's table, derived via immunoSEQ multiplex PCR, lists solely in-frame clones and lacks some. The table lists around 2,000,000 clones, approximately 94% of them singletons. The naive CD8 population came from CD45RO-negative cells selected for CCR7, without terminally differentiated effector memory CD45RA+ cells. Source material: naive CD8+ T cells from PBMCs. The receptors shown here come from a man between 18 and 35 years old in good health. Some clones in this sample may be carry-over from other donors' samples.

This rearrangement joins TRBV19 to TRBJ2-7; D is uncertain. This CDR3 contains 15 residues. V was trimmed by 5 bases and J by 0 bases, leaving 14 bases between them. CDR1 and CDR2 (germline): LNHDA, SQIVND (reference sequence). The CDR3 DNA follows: TGTGCCAGTAGTTCTTCCGCCACAGTCTCCTACGAGCAGTACTTC. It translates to CASSSSATVSYEQYF.

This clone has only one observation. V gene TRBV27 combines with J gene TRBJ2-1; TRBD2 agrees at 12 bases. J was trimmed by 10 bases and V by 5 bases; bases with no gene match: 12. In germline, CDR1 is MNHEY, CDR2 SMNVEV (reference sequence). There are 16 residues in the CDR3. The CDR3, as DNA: TGTGCCAGCAGTCCCAGGACTAGCGGGGTGGGTGGGGAGCAGTTCTTC. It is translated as CASSPRTSGVGGEQFF.

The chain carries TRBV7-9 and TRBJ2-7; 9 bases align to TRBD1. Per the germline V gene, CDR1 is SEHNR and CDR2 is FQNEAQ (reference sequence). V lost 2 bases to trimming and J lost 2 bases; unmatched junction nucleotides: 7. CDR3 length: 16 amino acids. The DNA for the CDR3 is TGTGCCAGCAGCTTATCACCGGACAGGGGAACCTACGAGCAGTACTTC. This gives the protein CASSLSPDRGTYEQYF.

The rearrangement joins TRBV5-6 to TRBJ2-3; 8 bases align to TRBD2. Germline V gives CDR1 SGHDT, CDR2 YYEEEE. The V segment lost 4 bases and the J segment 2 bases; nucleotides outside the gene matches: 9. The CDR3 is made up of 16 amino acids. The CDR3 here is CASSPVASGYTDTQYF. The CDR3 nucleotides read TGTGCCAGCAGCCCCGTTGCTAGCGGGTACACAGATACGCAGTATTTT.

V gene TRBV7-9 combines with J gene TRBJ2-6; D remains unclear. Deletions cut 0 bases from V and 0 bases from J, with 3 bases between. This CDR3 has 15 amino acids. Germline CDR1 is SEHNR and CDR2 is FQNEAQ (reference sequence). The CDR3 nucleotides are TGTGCCAGCAGCTTAGCACACTCTGGGGCCAACGTCCTGACTTTC. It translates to CASSLAHSGANVLTF.

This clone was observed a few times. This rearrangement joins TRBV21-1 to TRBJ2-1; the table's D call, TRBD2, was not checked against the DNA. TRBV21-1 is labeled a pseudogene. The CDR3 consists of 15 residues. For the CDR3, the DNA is TGTGCCAGCACCTCCGGGTTACCCGTTGACAATGAGCAGTTCTTC. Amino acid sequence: CASTSGLPVDNEQFF.

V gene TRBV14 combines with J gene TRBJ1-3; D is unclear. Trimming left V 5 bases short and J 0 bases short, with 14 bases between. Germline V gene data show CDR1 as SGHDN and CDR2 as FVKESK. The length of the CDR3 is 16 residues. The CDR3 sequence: CASSGRPEPSGNTIYF. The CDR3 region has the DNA TGTGCCAGCAGCGGACGACCGGAACCCTCTGGAAACACCATATATTTT.

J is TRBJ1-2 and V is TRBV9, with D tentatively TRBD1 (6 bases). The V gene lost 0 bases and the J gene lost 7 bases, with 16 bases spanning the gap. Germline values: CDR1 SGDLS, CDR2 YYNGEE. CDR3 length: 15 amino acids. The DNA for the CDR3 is TGTGCCAGCAGCGTAGCTGGAGGGACACAGCTTGGCTACACCTTC. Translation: CASSVAGGTQLGYTF.

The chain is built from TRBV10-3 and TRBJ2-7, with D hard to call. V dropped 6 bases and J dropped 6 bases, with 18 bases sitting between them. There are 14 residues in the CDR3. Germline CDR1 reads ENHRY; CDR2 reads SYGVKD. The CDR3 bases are TGTGCCATCAGCGACCGGGCCGACTCCCCCGAGCAGTACTTC. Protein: CAISDRADSPEQYF.

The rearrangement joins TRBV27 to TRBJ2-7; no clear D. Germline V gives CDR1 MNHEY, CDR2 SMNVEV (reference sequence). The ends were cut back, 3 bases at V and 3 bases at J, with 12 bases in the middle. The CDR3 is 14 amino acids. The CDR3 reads CASSFSNPLYEQYF. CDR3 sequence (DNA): TGTGCCAGCAGTTTTAGTAACCCACTCTACGAGCAGTACTTC.

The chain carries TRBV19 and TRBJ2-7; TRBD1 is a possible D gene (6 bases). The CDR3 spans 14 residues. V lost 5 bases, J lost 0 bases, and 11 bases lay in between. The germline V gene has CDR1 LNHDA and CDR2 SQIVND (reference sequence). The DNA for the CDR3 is TGTGCCAGTAGTTTCCCAGGGGACTCCTACGAGCAGTACTTC. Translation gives CASSFPGDSYEQYF.

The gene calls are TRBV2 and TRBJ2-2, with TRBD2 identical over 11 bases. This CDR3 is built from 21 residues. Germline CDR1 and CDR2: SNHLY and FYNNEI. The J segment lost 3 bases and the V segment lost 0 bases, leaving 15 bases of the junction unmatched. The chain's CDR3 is CASSEALLLAGGPMDTGELFF. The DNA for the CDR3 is TGTGCCAGCAGTGAAGCGCTTCTTCTAGCGGGAGGTCCCATGGACACCGGGGAGCTGTTTTTT.

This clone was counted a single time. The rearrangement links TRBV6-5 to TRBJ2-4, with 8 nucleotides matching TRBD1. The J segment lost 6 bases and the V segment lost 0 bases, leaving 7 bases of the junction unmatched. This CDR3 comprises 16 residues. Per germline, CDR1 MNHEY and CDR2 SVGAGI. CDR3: CASSYSGTGPLNIQYF. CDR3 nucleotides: TGTGCCAGCAGTTACTCCGGGACAGGTCCATTAAACATTCAGTACTTC.

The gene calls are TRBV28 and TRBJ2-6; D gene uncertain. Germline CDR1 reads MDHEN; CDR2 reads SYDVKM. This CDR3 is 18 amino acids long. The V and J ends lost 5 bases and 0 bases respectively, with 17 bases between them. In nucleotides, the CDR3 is TGTGCCAGCAGTCTCCACGACGGGCCTCGCTCTGGGGCCAACGTCCTGACTTTC. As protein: CASSLHDGPRSGANVLTF.

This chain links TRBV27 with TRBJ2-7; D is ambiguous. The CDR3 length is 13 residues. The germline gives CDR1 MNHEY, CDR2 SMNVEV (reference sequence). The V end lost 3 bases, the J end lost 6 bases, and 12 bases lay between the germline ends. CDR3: CASSFVERSEQYF. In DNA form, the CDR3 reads TGTGCCAGCAGTTTTGTCGAAAGGAGCGAGCAGTACTTC.

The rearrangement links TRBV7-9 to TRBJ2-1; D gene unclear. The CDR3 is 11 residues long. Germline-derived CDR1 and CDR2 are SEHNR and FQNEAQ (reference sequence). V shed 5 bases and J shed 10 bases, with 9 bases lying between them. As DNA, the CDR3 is TGTGCCAGCAGCCCCGCCCGGGAGCAGTTCTTC. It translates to CASSPAREQFF.

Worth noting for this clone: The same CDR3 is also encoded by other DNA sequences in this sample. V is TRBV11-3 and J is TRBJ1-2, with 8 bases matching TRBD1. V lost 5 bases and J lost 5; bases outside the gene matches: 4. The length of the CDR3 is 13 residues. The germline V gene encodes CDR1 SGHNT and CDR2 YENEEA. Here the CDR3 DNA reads TGTGCCAGCAGCGGCGACAGGGGATATGGCTACACCTTC. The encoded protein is CASSGDRGYGYTF.

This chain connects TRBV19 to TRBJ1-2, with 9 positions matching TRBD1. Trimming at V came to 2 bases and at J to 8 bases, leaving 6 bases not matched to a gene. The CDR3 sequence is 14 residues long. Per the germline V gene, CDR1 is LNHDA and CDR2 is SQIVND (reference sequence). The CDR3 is CASSIRTGDGGYTF. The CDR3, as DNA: TGTGCCAGTAGTATACGGACAGGGGACGGCGGCTACACCTTC. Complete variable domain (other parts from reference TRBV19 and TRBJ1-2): DGGITQSPKYLFRKEGQNVTLSCEQNLNHDAMYWYRQDPGQGLRLIYYSQIVNDFQKGDIAEGYSVSREKKESFPLTVTSAQKNPTAFYLCASSIRTGDGGYTFGSGTRLTVV.

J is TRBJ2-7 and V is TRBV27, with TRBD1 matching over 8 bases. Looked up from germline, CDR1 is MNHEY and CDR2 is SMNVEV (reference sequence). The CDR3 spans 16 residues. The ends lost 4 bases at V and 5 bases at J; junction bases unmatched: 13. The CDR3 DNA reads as TGTGCCAGCAGTTCGATACCCTTGACAGGGGAGGACGAGCAGTACTTC. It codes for CASSSIPLTGEDEQYF.